This T cell receptor (beta chain) was recovered during a study of T cell responses to AZD1222 COVID-19 vaccine. Germline-derived CDR1 and CDR2 are MNHEY and SVGAGI. The CDR3 sequence is 13 residues long. V trimming: 8 bases; J trimming: 5 bases; junction bases outside the gene matches: 7. General observations from the study: Two AZD1222 doses significantly raised spike-specific TCR breadth and depth over controls.

Sequenced by immunoSEQ multiplex PCR; TCRdb stores in-frame clones only, minus some. Counted here are roughly 120,000 clones, around 85% occurring once; the ten biggest clones make up 3.5% to 5.5%. Regarding this clone: Its antigen is undetermined.

The chain uses TRBV6-5 and TRBJ2-7, with 9 bases lining up with TRBD1. This specimen consisted of peripheral blood, obtained on day 0 of AZD1222 vaccination. The receptor was derived from an adult in good health. CDR3 in DNA: TGTGCCAGCCGAGACAGGGGGGACCACGAGCAGTACTTC. Translation gives CASRDRGDHEQYF.